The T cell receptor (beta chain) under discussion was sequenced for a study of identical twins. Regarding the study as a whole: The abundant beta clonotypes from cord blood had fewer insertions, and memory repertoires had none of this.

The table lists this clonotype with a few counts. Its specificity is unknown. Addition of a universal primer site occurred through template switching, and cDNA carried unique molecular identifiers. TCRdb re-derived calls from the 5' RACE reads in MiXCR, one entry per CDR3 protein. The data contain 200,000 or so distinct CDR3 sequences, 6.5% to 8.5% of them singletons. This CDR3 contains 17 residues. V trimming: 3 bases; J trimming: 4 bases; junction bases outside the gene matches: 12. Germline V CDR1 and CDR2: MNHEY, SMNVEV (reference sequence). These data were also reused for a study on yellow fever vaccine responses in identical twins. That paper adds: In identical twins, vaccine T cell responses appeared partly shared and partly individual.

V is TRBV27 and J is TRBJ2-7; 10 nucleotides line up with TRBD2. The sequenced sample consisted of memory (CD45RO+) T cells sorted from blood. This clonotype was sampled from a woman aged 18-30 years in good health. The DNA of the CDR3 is TGTGCCAGCAGTTTCCGGCCTCTAGCGGGAGAAGTGTACGAGCAGTACTTC. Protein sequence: CASSFRPLAGEVYEQYF.